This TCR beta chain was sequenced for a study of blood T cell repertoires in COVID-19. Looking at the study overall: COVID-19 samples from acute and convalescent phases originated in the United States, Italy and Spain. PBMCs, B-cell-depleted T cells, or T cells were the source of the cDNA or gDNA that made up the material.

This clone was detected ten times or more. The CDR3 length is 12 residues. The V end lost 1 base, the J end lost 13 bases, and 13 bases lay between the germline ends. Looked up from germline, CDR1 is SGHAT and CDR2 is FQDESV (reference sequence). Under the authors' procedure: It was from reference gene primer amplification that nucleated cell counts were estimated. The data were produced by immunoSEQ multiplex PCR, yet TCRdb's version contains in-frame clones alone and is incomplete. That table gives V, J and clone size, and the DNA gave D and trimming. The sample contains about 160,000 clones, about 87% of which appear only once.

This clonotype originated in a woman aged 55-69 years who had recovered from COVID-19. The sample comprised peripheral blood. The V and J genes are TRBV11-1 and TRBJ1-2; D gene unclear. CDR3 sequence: CASSLDGLGCTF. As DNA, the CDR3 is TGTGCCAGCAGCTTAGACGGCCTAGGTTGCACCTTC.